The 7 T cell receptor beta chains presented below share a single source sample, sequenced in a study of T cells in localized non-small cell lung cancer. The data were produced by immunoSEQ multiplex PCR, yet TCRdb's version contains in-frame clones alone and is incomplete. The data show 130,000 or so clones, with roughly 90% seen just once and about 1.5% held by the top ten. The sample was peripheral blood, taken before any cancer treatment. These receptors were collected from a female donor over 55 with stage I lung adenocarcinoma.

The chain has TRBV5-1 and TRBJ2-3; unclear D gene. Germline assignment: CDR1 SGHRS and CDR2 YFSETQ. This CDR3 contains 14 residues. The V end was cut by 0 bases, the J end by 3 bases, with 8 bases between. The CDR3 is CASSLGSVTDTQYF. CDR3 DNA sequence: TGCGCCAGCAGCTTGGGGAGCGTAACAGATACGCAGTATTTT.

This chain connects TRBV30 to TRBJ2-7; weak D call: TRBD2 (6 bases). The CDR3 runs 13 residues. Trimming pared 0 bases from V and 6 bases from J, leaving 12 bases between. CDR1 is GTSNPN and CDR2 is SVGIG in the germline V gene (reference sequence). CDR3 sequence: CAWSVQWGVEQYF. The CDR3 DNA sequence: TGTGCCTGGAGTGTACAATGGGGGGTCGAGCAGTACTTC.

This clone has just one count. Other nucleotide sequences from this sample produce the same CDR3. The V call is TRBV4-2, the J call TRBJ2-1, with D possibly matching TRBD1 (5 bases). Trimming left V 0 bases short and J 4 bases short, with 10 bases between. The CDR3 sequence is 15 residues long. Germline CDR1 and CDR2: LGHNA and YNFKEQ. The CDR3 region is CASSQERDSYNEQFF. DNA of the CDR3: TGTGCCAGCAGCCAAGAACGTGACAGTTACAATGAGCAGTTCTTC.

This chain links TRBV11-2 with TRBJ2-7, with D unclear. Trimming removed 6 bases from V and 4 bases from J, with 10 bases in between. CDR3 size: 12 residues. CDR1 is SGHAT and CDR2 is FQNNGV in the germline V gene. CDR3 coding DNA: TGTGCCAGCAGAAAAGTGGGGTACGAGCAGTACTTC. Translated: CASRKVGYEQYF.

The CDR3 region has the DNA TGTGCCAGCAGCGTAGAGGGCGGCATCTACACTGAAGCTTTCTTT. Translating gives CASSVEGGIYTEAFF. The gene calls are TRBV9 and TRBJ1-1; D ambiguous. The CDR3 runs 15 residues. From germline, CDR1 is SGDLS and CDR2 YYNGEE. V was trimmed by 0 bases and J by 3 bases, leaving 12 bases between them.

V gene TRBV19 combines with J gene TRBJ1-2; unclear D gene. The germline gives CDR1 LNHDA, CDR2 SQIVND (reference sequence). The V gene lost 8 bases and the J gene lost 5 bases, with 9 bases spanning the gap. This CDR3 contains 11 residues. The CDR3 DNA is TGTGCCAGTGGTGAAACGTATGGCTACACCTTC. It specifies CASGETYGYTF. The full variable domain, with the rest looked up from reference TRBV19 and TRBJ1-2, is DGGITQSPKYLFRKEGQNVTLSCEQNLNHDAMYWYRQDPGQGLRLIYYSQIVNDFQKGDIAEGYSVSREKKESFPLTVTSAQKNPTAFYLCASGETYGYTFGSGTRLTVV.

As regards this clone: This CDR3 is also generated by other DNA sequences in the sample. The V and J genes are TRBV6-1 and TRBJ2-7; D is ambiguous. V lost 6 bases and J lost 2, with 5 bases in between. The CDR3 loop spans 11 amino acids. The germline gives CDR1 MNHNS, CDR2 SASEGT. CDR3 region: CASRYTYEQYF. As DNA, the CDR3 is TGTGCCAGCAGGTATACCTACGAGCAGTACTTC.